This T cell receptor (beta chain) emerged from a study of CD8 T cells in ankylosing spondylitis. The CDR3 has 14 amino acids. V lost 2 bases, J lost 4 bases, and 11 bases lay in between. From germline, CDR1 is MNHEY and CDR2 SMNVEV (reference sequence). This clonotype was counted only a few times. In TCRdb, the 5' RACE reads were re-called with MiXCR into one record per CDR3 protein. The sample lists around 340,000 distinct CDR3 sequences; roughly 20% were seen once. Sequenced material: blood, either unsorted or a sorted T cell fraction (not recorded which). This TCR came from a male donor with ankylosing spondylitis or in good health (not recorded which). The chain carries TRBV27 and TRBJ2-5; no definite D call. Here the CDR3 DNA reads TGTGCCAGCAGTTTAGGGCTCCCCCCAGAGACCCAGTACTTC. Protein product: CASSLGLPPETQYF.